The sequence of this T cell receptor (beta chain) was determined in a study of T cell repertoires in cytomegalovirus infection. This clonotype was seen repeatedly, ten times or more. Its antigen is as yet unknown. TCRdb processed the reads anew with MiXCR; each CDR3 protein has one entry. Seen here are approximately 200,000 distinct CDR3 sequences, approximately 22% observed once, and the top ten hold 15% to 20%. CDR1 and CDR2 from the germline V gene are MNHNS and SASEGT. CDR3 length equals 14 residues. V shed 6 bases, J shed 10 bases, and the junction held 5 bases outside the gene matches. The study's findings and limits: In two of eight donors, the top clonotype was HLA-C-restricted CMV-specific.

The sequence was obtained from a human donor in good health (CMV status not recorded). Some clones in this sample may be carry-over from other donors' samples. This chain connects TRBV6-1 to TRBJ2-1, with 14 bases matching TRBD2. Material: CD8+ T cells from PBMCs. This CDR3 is CASRTTSGGDEQFF. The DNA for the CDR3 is TGTGCCAGCAGAACGACTAGCGGGGGGGACGAGCAGTTCTTC.